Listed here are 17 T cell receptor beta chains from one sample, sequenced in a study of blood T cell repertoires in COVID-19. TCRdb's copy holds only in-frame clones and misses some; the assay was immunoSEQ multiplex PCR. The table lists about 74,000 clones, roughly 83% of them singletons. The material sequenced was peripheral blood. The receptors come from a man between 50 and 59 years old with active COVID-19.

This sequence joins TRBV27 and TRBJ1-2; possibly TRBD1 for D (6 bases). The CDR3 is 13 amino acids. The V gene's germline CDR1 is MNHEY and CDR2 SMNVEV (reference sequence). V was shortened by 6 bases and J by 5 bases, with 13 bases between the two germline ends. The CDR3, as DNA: TGTGCCAGCAGCCTCGTGGGGGCGTATGGCTACACCTTC. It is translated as CASSLVGAYGYTF.

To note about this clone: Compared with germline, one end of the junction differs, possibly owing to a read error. The CDR3 region has the DNA TGCGCCAGCAGCAAAGAGAGCAGGGTGAACACTGAAGCTTTCTTT. This sequence encodes CASSKESRVNTEAFF. The V and J genes are TRBV4-1 and TRBJ1-1, with a weak D call TRBD1 (5 bases). Germline V gene sequence: CDR1 MGHRA, CDR2 YSYEKL. The CDR3 sequence is 15 residues long.

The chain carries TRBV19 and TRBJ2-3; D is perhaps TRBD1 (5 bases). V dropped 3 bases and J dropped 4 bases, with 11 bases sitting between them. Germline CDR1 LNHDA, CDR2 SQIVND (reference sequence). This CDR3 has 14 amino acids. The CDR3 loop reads CASSIAGIADTQYF. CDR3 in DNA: TGTGCCAGTAGTATCGCAGGGATCGCAGATACGCAGTATTTT.

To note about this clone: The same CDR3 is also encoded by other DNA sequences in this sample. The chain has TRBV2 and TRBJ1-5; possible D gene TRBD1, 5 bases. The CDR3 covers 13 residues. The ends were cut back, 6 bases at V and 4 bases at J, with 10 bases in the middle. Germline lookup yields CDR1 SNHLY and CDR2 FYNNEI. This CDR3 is CASRGQGNQPQHF. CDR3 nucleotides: TGTGCCAGCAGGGGGCAGGGAAATCAGCCCCAGCATTTT.

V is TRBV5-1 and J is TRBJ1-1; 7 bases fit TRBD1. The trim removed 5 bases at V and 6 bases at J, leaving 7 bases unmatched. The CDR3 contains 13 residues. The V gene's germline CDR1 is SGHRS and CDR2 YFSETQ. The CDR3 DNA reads TGCGCCAGCAGTGGACAGGCGGAGGCTGAAGCTTTCTTT. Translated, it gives CASSGQAEAEAFF.

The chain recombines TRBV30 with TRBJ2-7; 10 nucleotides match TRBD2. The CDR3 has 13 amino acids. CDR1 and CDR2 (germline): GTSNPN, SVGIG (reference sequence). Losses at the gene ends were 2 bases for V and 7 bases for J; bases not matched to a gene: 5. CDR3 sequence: CAWSRQREGEQYF. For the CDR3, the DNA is TGTGCCTGGAGTAGACAGCGGGAGGGTGAGCAGTACTTC.

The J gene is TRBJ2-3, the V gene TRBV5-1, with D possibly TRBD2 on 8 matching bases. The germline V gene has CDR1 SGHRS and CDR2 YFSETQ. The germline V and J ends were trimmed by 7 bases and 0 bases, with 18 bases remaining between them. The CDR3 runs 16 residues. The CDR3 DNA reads TGCGCCAGCCATGCGGGGGGCAGGGGGAGCACAGATACGCAGTATTTT. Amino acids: CASHAGGRGSTDTQYF.

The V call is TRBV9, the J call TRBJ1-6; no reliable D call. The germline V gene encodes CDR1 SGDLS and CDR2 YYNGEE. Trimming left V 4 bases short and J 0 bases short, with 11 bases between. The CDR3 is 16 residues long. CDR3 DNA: TGTGCCAGCAGCCCACACCACCCCTCCTATAATTCACCCCTCCACTTT. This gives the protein CASSPHHPSYNSPLHF.

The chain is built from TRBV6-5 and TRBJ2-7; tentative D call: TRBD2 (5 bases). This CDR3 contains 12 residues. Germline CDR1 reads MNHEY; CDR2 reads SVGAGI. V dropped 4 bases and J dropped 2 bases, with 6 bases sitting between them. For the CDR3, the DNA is TGTGCCAGCAGTTCCGGGGCCTACGAGCAGTACTTC. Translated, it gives CASSSGAYEQYF.

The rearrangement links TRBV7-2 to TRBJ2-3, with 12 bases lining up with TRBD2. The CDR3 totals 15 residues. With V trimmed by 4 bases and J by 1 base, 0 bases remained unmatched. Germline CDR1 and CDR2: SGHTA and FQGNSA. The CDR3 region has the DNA TGTGCCAGCAGCTCTAGCGGGGGGGGCACAGATACGCAGTATTTT. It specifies CASSSSGGGTDTQYF.

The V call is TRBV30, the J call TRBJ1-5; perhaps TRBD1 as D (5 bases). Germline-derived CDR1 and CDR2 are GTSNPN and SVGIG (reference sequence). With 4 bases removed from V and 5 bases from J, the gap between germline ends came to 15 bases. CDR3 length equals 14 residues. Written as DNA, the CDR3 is TGTGCCTGGACGCGGGACCGGTGGGATCAGCCCCAGCATTTT. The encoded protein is CAWTRDRWDQPQHF.

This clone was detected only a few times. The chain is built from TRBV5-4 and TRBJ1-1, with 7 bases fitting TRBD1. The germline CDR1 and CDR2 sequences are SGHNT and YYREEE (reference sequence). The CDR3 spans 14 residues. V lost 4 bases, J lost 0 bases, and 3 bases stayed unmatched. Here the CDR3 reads CASSMTGLNTEAFF. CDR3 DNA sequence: TGTGCCAGCAGCATGACAGGGTTGAACACTGAAGCTTTCTTT.

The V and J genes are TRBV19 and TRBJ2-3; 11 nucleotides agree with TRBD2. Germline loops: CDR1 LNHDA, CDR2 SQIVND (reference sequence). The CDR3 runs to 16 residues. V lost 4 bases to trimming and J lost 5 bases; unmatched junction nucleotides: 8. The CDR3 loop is CASSSKTSGGVDTQYF. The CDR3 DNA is TGTGCCAGTAGTAGCAAAACTAGCGGGGGCGTAGATACGCAGTATTTT.

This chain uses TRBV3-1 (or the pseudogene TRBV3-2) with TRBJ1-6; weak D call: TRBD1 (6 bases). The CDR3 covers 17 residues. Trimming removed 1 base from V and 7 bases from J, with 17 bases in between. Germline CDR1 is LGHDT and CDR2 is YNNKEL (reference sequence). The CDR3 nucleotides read TGTGCCAGCAGCCAAGGGCCCTCGGGGGGCAGGAATTCACCCCTCCACTTT. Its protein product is CASSQGPSGGRNSPLHF.

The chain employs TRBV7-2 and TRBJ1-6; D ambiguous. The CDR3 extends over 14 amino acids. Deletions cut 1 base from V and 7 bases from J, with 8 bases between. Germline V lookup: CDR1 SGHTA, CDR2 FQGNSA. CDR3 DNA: TGTGCCAGCAGCTTAGACGGTAAAAATTCACCCCTCCACTTT. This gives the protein CASSLDGKNSPLHF. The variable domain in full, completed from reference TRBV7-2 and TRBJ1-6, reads GAGVSQSPSNKVTEKGKDVELRCDPISGHTALYWYRQSLGQGLEFLIYFQGNSAPDKSGLPSDRFSAERTGGSVSTLTIQRTQQEDSAVYLCASSLDGKNSPLHFGNGTRLTVT.

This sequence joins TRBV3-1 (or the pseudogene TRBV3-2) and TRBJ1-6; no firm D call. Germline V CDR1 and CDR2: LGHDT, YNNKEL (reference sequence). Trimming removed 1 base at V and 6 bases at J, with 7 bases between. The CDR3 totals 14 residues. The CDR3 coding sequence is TGTGCCAGCAGCCAAGGGGCGGGTAATTCACCCCTCCACTTT. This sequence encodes CASSQGAGNSPLHF.

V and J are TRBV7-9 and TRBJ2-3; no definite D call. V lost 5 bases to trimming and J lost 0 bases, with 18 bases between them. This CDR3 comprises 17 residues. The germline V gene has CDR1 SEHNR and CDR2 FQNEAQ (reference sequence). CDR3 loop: CASSLAHMRLSTDTQYF. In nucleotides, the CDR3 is TGTGCCAGCAGCCTTGCTCATATGCGACTTAGCACAGATACGCAGTATTTT.